These T cell receptor beta chains were read from a single sample in a study of CD8+ T cells in alopecia areata. Profiling relied on immunoSEQ multiplex PCR, and the TCRdb table lists in-frame clones only, not all of them. This sample has 110,000 to 150,000 clones, with about 88% found just once. Sample: CD8+ T cells sorted from blood, taken at week 4, from a patient treated with tofacitinib. Receptors originate from a human donor with alopecia areata. Both conserved end residues are part of each CDR3. A D gene is named only where the DNA matches it firmly. Size is omitted from some rows. Given values are once, few, many or a class for expanded clones.

>TRBV4-1|.|TRBJ1-2|.
CASSQAPAGSVYGYTF
TGCGCCAGCAGCCAAGCTCCGGCGGGCAGTGTCTATGGCTACACCTTC
>TRBV30|.|TRBJ2-1|.
CAWSAALTEQFF
TGTGCCTGGAGCGCTGCCCTTACTGAGCAGTTCTTC
>TRBV4-1|few|TRBJ2-1|TRBD2
CASSQGRLAGGPQTEQFF
TGCGCCAGCAGCCAAGGCAGACTAGCGGGAGGCCCCCAGACGGAGCAGTTCTTC
>TRBV5-4|few|TRBJ1-1|.
CASSRDTEAFF
TGTGCCAGCAGTCGGGACACTGAAGCTTTCTTT
>TRBV4-2|few|TRBJ2-1|.
CASSQEGSDYNEQFF
TGTGCCAGCAGCCAAGAGGGGTCGGATTACAATGAGCAGTTCTTC
>TRBV6-1|.|TRBJ2-7|TRBD1
CASSEVDRGYEQYF
TGTGCCAGCAGTGAAGTAGACAGGGGATACGAGCAGTACTTC
>TRBV29-1|.|TRBJ2-5|TRBD2
CSVGASGGETQYF
TGCAGCGTTGGGGCTAGCGGTGGAGAGACCCAGTACTTC
>TRBV5-8|.|TRBJ2-1|TRBD2
CASSPYGGGTTQFF
TGTGCCAGCAGCCCGTATGGGGGTGGGACTACGCAGTTCTTC
>TRBV6-1|.|TRBJ2-7|.
CASSEAGLELNEQYF
TGTGCCAGCAGTGAAGCGGGGCTAGAATTGAACGAGCAGTACTTC
>TRBV27|once|TRBJ2-1|TRBD2
CASSFIWREGLSYNEQFF
TGTGCCAGCAGTTTCATCTGGCGGGAGGGCCTCTCCTACAATGAGCAGTTCTTC
>TRBV29-1|.|TRBJ2-1|.
CSVVWGEQFF
TGCAGCGTTGTCTGGGGCGAGCAGTTCTTC
>TRBV5-4|.|TRBJ2-1|.
CASSMLGDLNEQFF
TGTGCCAGCAGCATGCTCGGTGATCTCAATGAGCAGTTCTTC
>TRBV7-9|.|TRBJ2-7|.
CASNAYASEYEQYF
TGTGCCAGCAACGCTTATGCGTCAGAATACGAGCAGTACTTC
>TRBV29-1|.|TRBJ2-3|.
CSVESRTVKEGQYF
TGCAGCGTTGAATCTAGGACTGTGAAGGAAGGGCAGTATTTT
>TRBV2|.|TRBJ1-2|TRBD1
CASNRGRLGYTF
TGTGCCAGCAACAGGGGGCGACTTGGCTACACCTTC
>TRBV27|.|TRBJ2-2|.
CASSGPNAYTGELFF
TGTGCCAGCAGTGGGCCTAACGCATACACCGGGGAGCTGTTTTTT